The entry below describes one T cell receptor (beta chain). Its antigen is unidentified. This specimen belongs to a study of cytotoxic CD8 clonotypes in ibrutinib-treated CLL. Study-wide results and caveats: Under therapy, public clonotypes either contracted or stayed stable, and they were uncommon.

Target depth was 1 in 200,000 to 1 in 1 million T cells, about 10x per clonotype. The repertoire was sequenced with immunoSEQ multiplex PCR; TCRdb's copy has only in-frame clones and lacks some. This table holds approximately 45,000 clones, 60% to 75% found once. This CDR3 is built from 12 residues. Germline V CDR1 and CDR2: MNHNY, SVGAGI (reference sequence). V was pared by 5 bases and J by 5 bases, with 7 bases between. The sequences come from PBMCs, collected after 12 months of ibrutinib treatment. This rearrangement joins TRBV6-6 to TRBJ1-3, with D hard to call. The clonotype originates from a human donor with chronic lymphocytic leukemia. CDR3 residues: CASSPNRNTIYF. As DNA, the CDR3 is TGTGCCAGCAGTCCAAATCGAAACACCATATATTTT.